The sequence of this T cell receptor (beta chain) was determined in a study of identifying expanded T cells in peripheral blood (dated by TCRdb to the late 2010s). Regarding the complete study: Separate aliquots of the same genomic DNA pool were sequenced to produce technical replicates, and four replicates were compared in pairs. Points the paper makes about the study in general: The binomial model flagged 0.95 to 1.5 differentially abundant clones between technical replicates but around 16 over two weeks and roughly 19 over four weeks. Across all healthy-donor time intervals, the beta-binomial model significantly cut both the number of clones called differentially abundant and the false-positive rate. The authors expected that over much longer intervals, such as months to years, biological variance in healthy repertoires might increase even further. In all healthy donors, the variance in clone template counts between samples taken roughly two weeks apart rose significantly as total template count increased.

During the collection period, no immune events, such as infections, were documented for the healthy donors. Time-dependent variance in a beta-binomial model of T-cell clone differential abundance was calibrated using healthy-donor blood repertoires as a training cohort. The training cohort included 10 or so healthy donors, of whom 3 were female and 7 were male. The donors were between roughly 29 and 65 years old, with an average age of around 42 years. Whole blood, obtained from a commercial supplier, was collected from each healthy donor at three time points spaced around 2 weeks apart. For immunosequencing, genomic DNA was extracted from unsorted whole blood. The immunoSEQ Assay, which relies on bias-controlled multiplex PCR amplification of genomic DNA, was used to profile TCRbeta CDR3 regions. The authors' pipeline ran thus. The absolute abundance of each unique TCRbeta CDR3 region was quantified after sequences were collapsed and filtered. Differential abundance was tested with a binomial (Fisher-equivalent) model and with a beta-binomial model adding time-dependent variance fitted from healthy donors. Clones with fewer than 5 combined templates were removed, and differential abundance was called for clones with a Benjamini-Hochberg FDR below 0.01. Beta-binomial variance was modeled as a function of total template count across the two samples using the form v = (b*log(k)+a)^2. As stored in TCRdb, this immuneACCESS dataset retains in-frame rearrangements with V and J assigned. A fraction of the clones does not appear; measured against another copy, unresolved V genes explain less than half of the discrepancy, and the remainder lacks a known reason. The V and J calls and clone size come from that table; D and trimming were worked out from the DNA. In all, the sample holds tens of thousands of clones, and roughly 84% of those were seen once. Clones ranked in the top ten supply approximately 4.5% of the sample.

Trimming takes 8 bases from V and 1 base from J, and the germline ends sit 13 bases apart. The CDR1 and CDR2 encoded by the germline V gene are SGHVS and FQNEAQ. Spanning cysteine to phenylalanine, the CDR3 consists of 14 amino acids. Of all the DNA, just the CDR3 is kept, 42 bases in frame from base 1. Of note for this clone: The antigen it recognizes is unknown. No much larger clone is present one base from it, and per-base qualities are unavailable.

The sequence was obtained from a person aged 18 to 69 in good health. The chain is made from TRBV7-8 and TRBJ2-3; the D gene is possibly TRBD1, with 5 bases matching. Sequencing was done on a sample of blood. The nucleotides are TGTGCCAGCGAATCAGGGTGGGGCACAGATACGCAGTATTTT. The resulting protein is CASESGWGTDTQYF.